These T cell receptor beta chains were read from a single sample in a study of molecular identifiers for immune sequencing clone quantification. TCRdb recomputed calls from the PCR reads with MiXCR, one row per CDR3 protein. The sample has about 97,000 distinct CDR3 sequences, 24% seen once; the top ten hold approximately 0.94%. The sample comprised naive CD8+ T cells from blood, with Jurkat cell RNA spiked in. The receptors originated from a human donor in good health. Some libraries in this study had Jurkat cell RNA spiked in. CDR3s include the opening cysteine and the closing phenylalanine or tryptophan. A D gene is named only where the DNA matches it firmly. For some rows the clone size is stated as once, few or many, or as a class when expanded; others skip it.

TRBJ2-1 | TRBD1 | TRBV3-1 | few | TGTGCCAGCAGCCAAGATGGGACAGGGATCTACAATGAGCAGTTCTTC | CASSQDGTGIYNEQFF
TRBJ1-2 | NA | TRBV2 | many | TGTGCCAGCAGTGAAGGGCAGGGACGGCGGTATGGCTACACCTTC | CASSEGQGRRYGYTF
TRBJ2-1 | TRBD2 | TRBV12-3/TRBV12-4 | NA | TGTGCCAGCCTCCGGGGGGGCCTAAATGAGCAGTTCTTC | CASLRGGLNEQFF
TRBJ2-3 | NA | TRBV5-8 | many | TGTGCAAGCAAGGGGCAGGTTACGACAGATACGCAGTATTTT | CASKGQVTTDTQYF
TRBJ2-1 | NA | TRBV6-2/TRBV6-3 | many | TGTGCCAGCAGTGCACCGGGGGCTGAGCAGTTCTTC | CASSAPGAEQFF
TRBJ2-3 | TRBD1 | TRBV28 | many | TGTGCCAGCATCCGTCAGGGGGCGCAGTATTTT | CASIRQGAQYF
TRBJ2-7 | NA | TRBV20-1 | many | TGCAGTGCTAGACCCGAGAGCTCCTACGAGCAGTACTTC | CSARPESSYEQYF
TRBJ2-2 | TRBD1 | TRBV27 | many | TGTGCCACCAAGAGAGGACAGGGGCGCACCGGGGAGCTGTTTTTT | CATKRGQGRTGELFF
TRBJ2-3 | TRBD2 | TRBV12-3/TRBV12-4 | many | TGTGCCAGCAGTCTAGCGGGAGGATTCACAGATACGCAGTATTTT | CASSLAGGFTDTQYF
TRBJ2-5 | NA | TRBV7-9 | many | TGTGCCAGCAGCTCGAACGCGGTCCCGGGGGAGACCCAGTACTTC | CASSSNAVPGETQYF
TRBJ2-1 | NA | TRBV14 | many | TGTGCCAGCAGCCACGGGGTGGTCTCCTACAATGAGCAGTTCTTC | CASSHGVVSYNEQFF
TRBJ2-7 | TRBD1 | TRBV29-1 | many | TGCAGCGTTGTGGGGCAGGGGGCCTACGGTGGGTTCGAGCAGTACTTC | CSVVGQGAYGGFEQYF
TRBJ1-1 | NA | TRBV4-1 | many | TGCGCCAGCAGCCAAGAGGAGGAGTGGATAACTGAAGCTTTCTTT | CASSQEEEWITEAFF
TRBJ2-7 | NA | TRBV7-2 | many | TGTGCCAGCAGCTTAGCTTGGGGTCTCCCCTACGAGCAGTACTTC | CASSLAWGLPYEQYF
TRBJ2-7 | TRBD1 | TRBV6-5 | many | TGTGCCAGCAGTTTATCCGGGACAGGGGCCTACGAGCAGTACTTC | CASSLSGTGAYEQYF
TRBJ1-6 | NA | TRBV9 | many | TGTGCCAGCAGCGTCACAGGGTTTGATTCACCCCTCCACTTT | CASSVTGFDSPLHF
TRBJ2-5 | TRBD1 | TRBV12-3/TRBV12-4 | many | TGTGCCAGCAGCCGGGACAGGGGTTCTCGAGAGACCCAGTACTTC | CASSRDRGSRETQYF
TRBJ2-2 | NA | TRBV7-2 | NA | TGTGCCAGCAGTCCTAGCCCATGGGACACCGGGGAGCTGTTTTTT | CASSPSPWDTGELFF
TRBJ1-5 | NA | TRBV19 | many | TGTGCCAGTAGTATAGGGGGCTATGGCAATCAGCCCCAGCATTTT | CASSIGGYGNQPQHF
TRBJ1-6 | NA | TRBV27 | many | TGTGCCAGCAGTTTGCAGGGAACCTATAATTCACCCCTCCACTTT | CASSLQGTYNSPLHF
TRBJ1-1 | NA | TRBV6-1 | many | TGTGCCAGCAGTAAACCCACACTACAGAGTAATGAAGCTTTCTTT | CASSKPTLQSNEAFF
TRBJ2-3 | TRBD2 | TRBV11-2 | many | TGTGCCAGCAGAAGGACTAGCGGGCCCACAGATACGCAGTATTTT | CASRRTSGPTDTQYF
TRBJ2-3 | TRBD2 | TRBV4-2 | many | TGTGCCAGCAGCCAAAACCGGGACTACAAATACACAGATACGCAGTATTTT | CASSQNRDYKYTDTQYF
TRBJ1-1 | NA | TRBV10-3 | NA | TGTGCCATCGGAACCGCGGCCACTGAAGCTTTCTTT | CAIGTAATEAFF
TRBJ1-3 | NA | TRBV5-6 | NA | TGTGCCAGCAGCTTGGACAGGGAGCCTGGAAGCACCATATATTTT | CASSLDREPGSTIYF
TRBJ1-1 | NA | TRBV6-5 | NA | TGTGCCAGCAGTTACTCGTACATTGGGACTGAAGCTTCCTTT | CASSYSYIGTEASF
TRBJ2-7 | TRBD2 | TRBV7-6 | many | TGTGCCAGCAGCTTTTTAGCGGGCGAGCAGTACTTC | CASSFLAGEQYF
TRBJ2-1 | NA | TRBV6-5 | NA | TGTGCCAGCAGTTTCGGGACTTGGGAGCTCTTC | CASSFGTWELF